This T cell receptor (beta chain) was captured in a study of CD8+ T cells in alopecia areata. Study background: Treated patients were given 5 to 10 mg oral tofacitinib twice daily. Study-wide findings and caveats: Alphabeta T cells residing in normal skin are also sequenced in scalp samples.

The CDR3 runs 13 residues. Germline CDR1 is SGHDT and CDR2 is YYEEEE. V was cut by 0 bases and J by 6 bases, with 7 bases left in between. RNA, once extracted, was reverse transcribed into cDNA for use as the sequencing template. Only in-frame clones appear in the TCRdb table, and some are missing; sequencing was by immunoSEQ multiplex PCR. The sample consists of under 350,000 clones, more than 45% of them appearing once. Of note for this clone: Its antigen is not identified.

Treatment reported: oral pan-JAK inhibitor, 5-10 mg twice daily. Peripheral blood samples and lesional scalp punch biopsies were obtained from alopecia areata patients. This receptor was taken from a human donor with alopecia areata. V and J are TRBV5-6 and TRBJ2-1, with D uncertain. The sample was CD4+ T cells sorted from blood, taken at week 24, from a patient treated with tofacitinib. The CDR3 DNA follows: TGTGCCAGCAGCTTGGTCAGGTTCAATGAGCAGTTCTTC. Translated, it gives CASSLVRFNEQFF.